This TCR beta chain was sequenced for a study of glioma-infiltrating T cells after dendritic cell vaccination. Patients had residual fresh-frozen tumor tissue and more than two years of survival data. Of note for this clone: Its antigen is undetermined.

Up to 2 ug genomic DNA was used for TCRB CDR3 amplification. Amplification used 60 V beta primers and 13 J beta primers. Using immunoSEQ multiplex PCR, the repertoire was profiled, and TCRdb retains in-frame clones only, with some absent. The table lists 71,000 or so clones, about 76% of them singletons. Study-wide points: No direct clonality-survival link was found; a diverse polyclonal response may matter.

Germline V lookup: CDR1 MNHEY, CDR2 SVGAGI. The V and J ends lost 1 base and 3 bases respectively, with 11 bases between them. The CDR3 sequence is 15 residues long. The source material was blood, sampled before dendritic cell vaccination. The chain joins TRBV6-5 to TRBJ2-3; tentative D call: TRBD1 (6 bases). This receptor was taken from a human donor with glioblastoma. The CDR3 DNA is TGTGCCAGCAGTTACTTGGGGGCACGTACAGATACGCAGTATTTT. It yields the protein CASSYLGARTDTQYF.